These T cell receptor beta chains were read from a single sample in a study of blood T cell repertoires in COVID-19. Using immunoSEQ multiplex PCR, the repertoire was profiled, and TCRdb retains in-frame clones only, with some absent. Of around 200,000 clones in the sample, about four fifths were seen once. The sample taken for sequencing was peripheral blood. These receptors were taken from a man aged 35-49 years with active or convalescent COVID-19. CDR3s include the opening cysteine and the closing phenylalanine or tryptophan.

TRBV6-5 CASSIHVNTEAFF
TRBV7-2 CASSYQPDRNFYEQYF
TRBV5-6 CASSFSLAGEHF
TRBV6-2/TRBV6-3 CASSLPLAGGPGGYEQYF
TRBV30 CAWSVGGNTGELFF
TRBV6-2/TRBV6-3 CASSYSMGRVENTEAFF
TRBV19 CAIRAQGTNYGYTF
TRBV2 CASSEVSTGEQYF
TRBV5-1 CASSIGTSGRLQETQYF
TRBV12-5 CASGLRTGGNGELFF
TRBV30 CAWNSISTDTQYF
TRBV27 CASSARALAYEQYF
TRBV12-5 CASGSSVGTSYYETQYF
TRBV7-2 CASSLIENRGELFF
TRBV2 CASNTGGYGYTF
TRBV6-6 CASTPGQGFLHGYTF
TRBV6-2/TRBV6-3 CASSYRGQGGTEAFF
TRBV14 CASSPLGTANTEAFF
TRBV3-1/TRBV3-2 CASSPGQAMGTIYF
TRBV28 CASSLVRAWEKLFF
TRBV21-1 CASSKGRGGFNQPQHF
TRBV27 CASSGWNRDTEAFF
TRBV19 CASSTGTGNTGELFF
TRBV4-1 CASSQIPTGGTGNTIYF
TRBV3-1/TRBV3-2 CASSQLGRGPSTGELFF
TRBV3-1/TRBV3-2 CASSQGGPGSYNSPLHF
TRBV5-4 CASSWGTGPTGYTF
TRBV5-1 CASSLATGPSTDTQYF
TRBV5-8 CASSSGQLNGDTQYF
TRBV18 CASSARPQGSREKLFF
TRBV28 CASSWDSGVGEQYF
TRBV5-1 CASSSFGRDKGDIQYF
TRBV4-1 CASSPAARGLETNEKLFF
TRBV10-3 CATLAGTGSGGAYGYTF
TRBV19 CASTRRVGDTQYF
TRBV30 CAWSVFQGPAFF
TRBV30 CAWSRSPRDRLNGYTF
TRBV30 CAWSVREGTEAFF
TRBV7-9 CASSFGEVTEAFF
TRBV29-1 CSVVEQDTGELFF
TRBV12-3/TRBV12-4 CASSSTYEQYF